The next 14 T cell receptor beta chains were all read from a single sample in a study of shared clonotypes between healthy human individuals. The table came from immunoSEQ multiplex PCR; TCRdb's copy has only in-frame clones and leaves some out. The data contain about 1.5 million clones, over 95% of them singletons. Sequencing input: naive CD4+ T cells sorted from blood. Subset meaning: CD45RA+ positively selected. The receptors come from a man younger than 45 in good health.

The chain combines TRBV4-1 with TRBJ2-1, with D possibly being TRBD2 (6 bases). The CDR3 is made up of 14 amino acids. Per germline, CDR1 MGHRA and CDR2 YSYEKL. The V end lost 0 bases, the J end lost 15 bases, and 18 bases lay between the germline ends. The CDR3 is CASSQDPEGTLVFF. CDR3 DNA: TGCGCCAGCAGCCAAGACCCGGAAGGGACTCTTGTGTTCTTC.

The genes are TRBV19 and TRBJ1-5; TRBD1 agrees at 9 bases. The V and J ends lost 5 bases and 5 bases, in that order; junction bases with no gene match: 10. Germline CDR1 LNHDA, CDR2 SQIVND (reference sequence). The CDR3 extends over 16 amino acids. This chain's CDR3 is CASSLLWGQGYQPQHF. CDR3 nucleotide sequence: TGTGCCAGTAGTCTCCTTTGGGGACAGGGTTATCAGCCCCAGCATTTT.

This chain connects TRBV2 to TRBJ1-3; 10 bases are shared with TRBD1. Germline V CDR1 and CDR2: SNHLY, FYNNEI. Trimming cost V 4 bases and J 2 bases; bases outside gene matches: 11. This CDR3 has 18 residues. The CDR3: CASSVPRQGASAGNTIYF. As DNA, the CDR3 is TGTGCCAGCAGTGTCCCCAGACAGGGGGCGAGCGCTGGAAACACCATATATTTT.

J is TRBJ2-6 and V is TRBV28; D possibly corresponds to TRBD1 (5 bases). From germline, CDR1 is MDHEN and CDR2 SYDVKM. V gave up 2 bases and J gave up 0 bases, with 14 bases separating them. The CDR3 contains 18 residues. The DNA of the CDR3 is TGTGCCAGCAGTTTAGGCTACAGGACCCGCTCTGGGGCCAACGTCCTGACTTTC. This codes for CASSLGYRTRSGANVLTF.

The rearrangement uses TRBV6-5 and TRBJ1-5, with 9 bases lining up with TRBD1. The ends lost 4 bases at V and 5 bases at J; junction bases unmatched: 3. In germline, CDR1 is MNHEY, CDR2 SVGAGI. CDR3 length: 14 amino acids. CDR3 coding DNA: TGTGCCAGCAGTTCGGGACAGGGCGATCAGCCCCAGCATTTT. This encodes CASSSGQGDQPQHF.

The chain carries TRBV5-1 and TRBJ2-4; the D is unclear. This CDR3 is built from 13 residues. V was shortened by 4 bases and J by 5 bases, with 10 bases between the two germline ends. The V gene's germline CDR1 is SGHRS and CDR2 YFSETQ. CDR3 amino acids: CASSIDRENIQYF. The CDR3 DNA sequence: TGCGCCAGCAGCATTGACCGAGAAAACATTCAGTACTTC.

J is TRBJ1-2 and V is TRBV19; D remains ambiguous. Trimming cost V 9 bases and J 2 bases, with 13 bases left between them. Germline values: CDR1 LNHDA, CDR2 SQIVND (reference sequence). The CDR3 runs to 13 residues. CDR3: CASEFAGNYGYTF. The CDR3 region has the DNA TGTGCCAGCGAGTTTGCAGGCAACTATGGCTACACCTTC.

This chain uses TRBV7-8 with TRBJ1-1; 7 bases align to TRBD1. The CDR3 sequence is 16 residues long. The ends lost 1 base at V and 4 bases at J; junction bases unmatched: 9. Germline CDR1 SGHVS, CDR2 FQNEAQ. The CDR3 spells CASSLVQGRSVTEAFF. CDR3 in DNA: TGTGCCAGCAGCTTAGTACAGGGGAGGTCGGTCACTGAAGCTTTCTTT.

The count of this clone is one. The CDR3: CAISRLAPSSYNEQFF. CDR3 nucleotide sequence: TGTGCCATCAGCCGACTAGCGCCTAGCTCCTACAATGAGCAGTTCTTC. The chain is built from TRBV10-3 and TRBJ2-1; 8 nucleotides line up with TRBD2. Losses at the gene ends were 6 bases for V and 0 bases for J; bases not matched to a gene: 7. The CDR3 has 16 amino acids. Germline CDR1 ENHRY, CDR2 SYGVKD.

The CDR3 spells CASSYWGWTGELFF. CDR3 in DNA: TGTGCCAGCAGTTATTGGGGGTGGACCGGGGAGCTGTTTTTT. The chain is built from TRBV6-5 and TRBJ2-2, with D tentatively TRBD1 or TRBD2 (5 bases each). This CDR3 has 14 residues. Trimming pared 3 bases from V and 5 bases from J, leaving 10 bases between. The germline V gene encodes CDR1 MNHEY and CDR2 SVGAGI.

The V and J genes are TRBV7-9 and TRBJ1-5; TRBD1 is a possible D gene (5 bases). Germline assignment: CDR1 SEHNR and CDR2 FQNEAQ (reference sequence). The CDR3 length is 15 residues. Trimming removed 0 bases at V and 4 bases at J, with 10 bases between. CDR3 region: CASSLAGVSNQPQHF. The CDR3, as DNA: TGTGCCAGCAGCTTAGCGGGGGTTAGTAATCAGCCCCAGCATTTT.

The table lists this clone with a count of one. The chain joins TRBV28 to TRBJ1-2; TRBD1 matches at 10 bases. Germline-derived CDR1 and CDR2 are MDHEN and SYDVKM. V lost 4 bases and J lost 5; bases outside the gene matches: 16. This CDR3 is built from 18 residues. This CDR3 is CASSSEWGDRGERYGYTF. CDR3 DNA sequence: TGTGCCAGCAGTTCGGAATGGGGGGACAGGGGAGAGCGGTATGGCTACACCTTC.

J is TRBJ1-3 and V is TRBV5-1; D may be TRBD1 (6 bases). CDR1 is SGHRS and CDR2 is YFSETQ in the germline V gene. Trimming took off 3 bases at V and 0 bases at J, with 10 bases between the two ends. The CDR3 spans 15 residues. The CDR3 is CASSSTGSSGNTIYF. The CDR3 coding sequence is TGCGCCAGCAGCTCCACAGGGAGCTCTGGAAACACCATATATTTT.

This chain links TRBV28 with TRBJ1-2; D is unresolved. Germline values: CDR1 MDHEN, CDR2 SYDVKM. The CDR3 has 10 amino acids. V was cut by 4 bases and J by 7 bases, with 4 bases left in between. CDR3 sequence (DNA): TGTGCCAGCAGTTCCTTTGGCTACACCTTC. Translated, it gives CASSSFGYTF.